This TCR beta chain is from a study of T cell repertoires in cytomegalovirus infection (dated 2019 in TCRdb). Describing the broader study: Because public TCR beta signatures pointed to carriage of CMV infection together with the matching HLA type, the HLA type of each donor mattered for the analysis. The paper as a whole reports these results and caveats: In both this cohort and an independent cohort of a few hundred donors, the cumulative frequency of public TCR beta family members distinguished carriers of CMV infection plus the relevant HLA type. The ex vivo response was dominated by HLA-C-restricted CMV-specific TCR beta clonotypes, which also provided the single most frequent clonotype in two of eight donors.

In this sample, this clonotype turned up a few times. There is no known antigen for this receptor. The record has no base qualities; no much larger clone is one base away. TCRdb names Illumina HiSeq 1500 as the instrument used. TCRdb itself trimmed the public reads at Q25 with fastp, ran MiXCR and retained productive beta chains. When rows share a CDR3 protein, they turn into one entry using the most common DNA and genes. The sample table shows about 530,000 distinct CDR3 sequences, and approximately 25% are seen once. The ten largest clones capture over 10% of the sample. V is shortened by 7 bases, J by 6 bases, and the region joining them spans 18 bases. CDR1 and CDR2 were assigned from the germline V gene (reference sequence) as LNHDA and SQIVND. The CDR3 runs 15 amino acids, cysteine and phenylalanine included. Only the CDR3 DNA stays, 45 bases, in frame from base 1.

Recombination joined TRBV19 with TRBJ2-2; the D gene is perhaps TRBD1, on 7 matching bases. The sample taken for sequencing was PBMCs. The clonotype comes from a human donor in good health (CMV status not recorded). Some clones in this sample may be carry-over from other donors' samples. The CDR3 protein: CASNGGPGGPGELFF. The sequenced DNA: TGTGCCAGTAATGGTGGGCCAGGGGGGCCCGGGGAGCTGTTTTTT.